A selection of T cell receptor beta chains follows, all from one sample in a study of OX40 agonist ivuxolimab in advanced cancers. Profiled with immunoSEQ multiplex PCR; TCRdb holds only in-frame clones, not every one. The repertoire holds approximately 51,000 clones, around 82% seen once, with around 2% in the top ten. The sequencing here drew on CD4+ or CD8+ T cells sorted from blood, taken in a trial of the OX40 agonist ivuxolimab. These receptors all come from an adult with an advanced solid tumor such as melanoma, head and neck, liver or kidney cancer. The CDR3 runs from the conserved cysteine through the conserved F or W. Each record gives: J gene, V gene, clone size, D gene, CDR3 DNA, CDR3 protein. The D gene is left open where the match is weak. The size field is filled for only some rows; it gives once, few, many or a size class.

TRBJ1-3	TRBV6-1	once	-	TGTGCCAGCAAACAGGTTTTCTCTGGAAACACCATATATTTT	CASKQVFSGNTIYF
TRBJ2-3	TRBV28	-	-	TGTGCCAGCAGTTCACCGGCCGGCAGCACAGATACGCAGTATTTT	CASSSPAGSTDTQYF
TRBJ2-7	TRBV9	-	-	TGTGCCAGCAGCGTAGAGGGGGGGACAGTACAGTACTTC	CASSVEGGTVQYF
TRBJ1-5	TRBV19	-	-	TGTGCCAGTAGTCATGTGGGGGGCAATCAGCCCCAGCATTTT	CASSHVGGNQPQHF
TRBJ1-4	TRBV7-9	-	-	TGTGCCAGCAGCTCATCGACAGGACGTAATGAAAAACTGTTTTTT	CASSSSTGRNEKLFF
TRBJ1-2	TRBV4-1	-	TRBD1	TGCGCCAGCAGCCAAGATTTCTTCGGGACAGCGGGCGGCTACACCTTC	CASSQDFFGTAGGYTF
TRBJ2-2	TRBV5-1	-	TRBD1	TGCGCCAGCAGCTTATCTACAGGGGACACCGGGGAGCTGTTTTTT	CASSLSTGDTGELFF
TRBJ2-1	TRBV10-1	-	-	TGCGCCAGCAGTGGCAGCCTCGGGAACTACAATGAGCAGTTCTTC	CASSGSLGNYNEQFF
TRBJ2-3	TRBV5-1	-	TRBD2	TGCGCCAGCAGCCAGGGACTAGCGGGAGCAGATACGCAGTATTTT	CASSQGLAGADTQYF
TRBJ1-2	TRBV11-2	-	-	TGTGCCAGCAGCTTAGAAACTTGGGAACGCTACACCTTC	CASSLETWERYTF
TRBJ2-1	TRBV6-5	-	-	TGTGCCAGCAGTATCCGGGCCCCCGGTGGTGAGCAGTTCTTC	CASSIRAPGGEQFF
TRBJ1-1	TRBV7-3	-	-	TGTGCCAGCAGCTTTAACCGTAGGATGAACACTGAAGCTTTCTTT	CASSFNRRMNTEAFF
TRBJ2-5	TRBV2	-	TRBD2	TGTGCCAGCAGTGCGAGGCTAGCGGGCCAAGAGGCCCAGTACTTC	CASSARLAGQEAQYF
TRBJ1-2	TRBV7-3	-	-	TGTGCCAGCAGCTTAGGGCATACTAACTATGGCTACACCTTC	CASSLGHTNYGYTF
TRBJ2-1	TRBV5-1	-	-	TGCGCCAGCAGCTTGGGTCCATCCGGGTACAATGAGCAGTTCTTC	CASSLGPSGYNEQFF
TRBJ2-5	TRBV10-1	-	-	TGCGCCAGCAGTGAGGGGGTGACAGAGACCCAGTACTTC	CASSEGVTETQYF
TRBJ2-7	TRBV11-2	-	-	TGTGCCAGCAGCTTATCAGGTTTCTACGAGCAGTACTTC	CASSLSGFYEQYF
TRBJ1-2	TRBV5-5	-	TRBD1	TGTGCCAGCAGATCAGGGGGCGCGGACTATGGCTACACCTTC	CASRSGGADYGYTF
TRBJ2-3	TRBV7-9	-	-	TGTGCCAGCAGGCCCCCTAGGATACCCTCAGATACGCAGTATTTT	CASRPPRIPSDTQYF
TRBJ1-4	TRBV19	-	-	TGTGCCAGTACGGGTACAAGTCATAATGAAAAACTGTTTTTT	CASTGTSHNEKLFF
TRBJ1-5	TRBV19	-	-	TGTGCCAGTAGTCCCCGGGACGGAAATCAGCCCCAGCATTTT	CASSPRDGNQPQHF
TRBJ1-5	TRBV10-3	-	-	TGTGCCATCAGTGAGTATCACAATAGCAATCAGCCCCAGCATTTT	CAISEYHNSNQPQHF